Below are 15 T cell receptor beta chains sequenced from a single sample in a study of T-cell reconstitution after alpha-beta-depleted transplantation in children. Unique molecular identifiers featured in how the TCRbeta library was prepared. TCRdb recomputed calls from the PCR reads with MiXCR, one row per CDR3 protein. The sample has 90,000 to 100,000 distinct CDR3 sequences, 20% to 30% seen once; the top ten hold 20% to 25%. The sequencing used PBMCs, collected before TCRalphabeta/CD19-depleted stem cell transplant. These receptors came from a boy under 10 years old with acute lymphoblastic leukemia, due to receive a stem cell transplant.

The V and J genes are TRBV14 and TRBJ2-3, with a tentative D call TRBD2 (6 bases). V shed 3 bases and J shed 4 bases, with 14 bases lying between them. The germline CDR1 and CDR2 sequences are SGHDN and FVKESK. CDR3 length: 15 residues. Here the CDR3 DNA reads TGTGCCAGCAGCCAGACAAGAGGGGAGGCAGATACGCAGTATTTT. This translates into CASSQTRGEADTQYF. Looking up the rest from reference TRBV14 and TRBJ2-3 gives the full variable domain: EAGVTQFPSHSVIEKGQTVTLRCDPISGHDNLYWYRRVMGKEIKFLLHFVKESKQDESGMPNNRFLAERTGGTYSTLKVQPAELEDSGVYFCASSQTRGEADTQYFGPGTRLTVL.

This clonotype has only a few counts. V is TRBV27 and J is TRBJ1-2, with D tentatively TRBD1 (5 bases). The CDR3 is 13 residues long. CDR1 is MNHEY, CDR2 SMNVEV, per germline (reference sequence). Trimming removed 4 bases at V and 2 bases at J, with 8 bases between. In DNA form, the CDR3 reads TGTGCCAGCAGTTCTCGGGACAACTATGGCTACACCTTC. Translating gives CASSSRDNYGYTF.

This clonotype was observed a few times. J is TRBJ2-1 and V is TRBV4-1; 10 bases map to TRBD2. The trim removed 4 bases at V and 3 bases at J, leaving 6 bases unmatched. CDR3 length: 16 amino acids. Looked up from germline, CDR1 is MGHRA and CDR2 is YSYEKL. The CDR3 coding sequence is TGCGCCAGCAGCCGCCGGCTAGCGGGAGACTACAATGAGCAGTTCTTC. Translation: CASSRRLAGDYNEQFF.

Note on this clonotype: Relative to the germline gene, one junction end is altered; a read error may explain this. In DNA, the CDR3 is TGTGCCAGCAGTGAATCCCATACAGCGAACACCGGGGAGCTGCTTTTT. This sequence encodes CASSESHTANTGELLF. This chain connects TRBV6-1 to TRBJ2-2; a possible D gene is TRBD2 (5 bases). Germline V lookup: CDR1 MNHNS, CDR2 SASEGT. CDR3 size: 16 residues.

The chain employs TRBV11-2 and TRBJ2-1, with 10 bases identical to TRBD2. CDR1 and CDR2 from the germline V gene are SGHAT and FQNNGV. After removal of 4 bases from V and 3 bases from J, the junction contained 3 bases not matched to a gene. The CDR3 has 15 amino acids. In DNA, the CDR3 is TGTGCCAGCAGCTCAAGCGGGGGGGACTACAATGAGCAGTTCTTC. Its translation: CASSSSGGDYNEQFF. The full variable domain, with the rest looked up from reference TRBV11-2 and TRBJ2-1, is EAGVAQSPRYKIIEKRQSVAFWCNPISGHATLYWYQQILGQGPKLLIQFQNNGVVDDSQLPKDRFSAERLKGVDSTLKIQPAKLEDSAVYLCASSSSGGDYNEQFFGPGTRLTVL.

CDR3 residues: CATSRARGTEAFF. CDR3 nucleotide sequence: TGTGCCACCAGCAGGGCTAGGGGCACTGAAGCTTTCTTT. This rearrangement joins TRBV15 to TRBJ1-1; a possible D gene is TRBD1 (5 bases). This CDR3 contains 13 residues. Trimming took off 3 bases at V and 4 bases at J, with 9 bases between the two ends. Germline V CDR1 and CDR2: LNHNV, YYDKDF (reference sequence).

In DNA form, the CDR3 reads TGCGCCAGCAGCTTGCACACAACTAGCCCCCAAGAGACCCAGTACTTC. The encoded protein is CASSLHTTSPQETQYF. The genes are TRBV5-1 and TRBJ2-5, with a tentative D call TRBD2 (6 bases). Trimming pared 1 base from V and 1 base from J, leaving 14 bases between. CDR3 length: 16 amino acids. Per the germline V gene, CDR1 is SGHRS and CDR2 is YFSETQ.

The rearrangement joins TRBV19 to TRBJ2-7, with D possibly called TRBD1 or TRBD2 (5 bases each). V was cut by 5 bases and J by 7 bases, with 18 bases left in between. Germline loops: CDR1 LNHDA, CDR2 SQIVND (reference sequence). CDR3 length: 14 residues. CDR3 sequence (DNA): TGTGCCAGTAGTGTCGGCAGTGGGACGATTGAGCAGTACTTC. As protein: CASSVGSGTIEQYF.

The rearrangement uses TRBV6-2 or TRBV6-3 and TRBJ2-1; 10 nucleotides match TRBD2. With V trimmed by 0 bases and J by 7 bases, 0 bases remained unmatched. The CDR3 runs 14 residues. From germline, CDR1 is MNHEY and CDR2 SVGEGT. CDR3 bases: TGTGCCAGCAGTTACTCGACTAGCGGGAATGAGCAGTTCTTC. It is translated as CASSYSTSGNEQFF.

V usage is TRBV28 and J usage is TRBJ2-1; D unresolved. Germline V gene lookup returns CDR1 MDHEN and CDR2 SYDVKM. V was cut by 1 base and J by 0 bases, with 10 bases left in between. This CDR3 contains 16 residues. The CDR3 region has the DNA TGTGCCAGCAGTTTATCTGACGTCAGCTCCTACAATGAGCAGTTCTTC. It specifies CASSLSDVSSYNEQFF.

This clonotype was counted a few times. The chain couples TRBV12-3 or TRBV12-4 to TRBJ2-1; tentatively, D is TRBD2 (5 bases). V lost 5 bases to trimming and J lost 10 bases, with 12 bases between them. This CDR3 region has 12 residues. CDR3 in amino acids: CASSPGGDEQFF. The CDR3 DNA reads as TGTGCCAGCAGTCCAGGAGGAGACGAGCAGTTCTTC.

This clonotype was picked up one time. The junction does not match germline at one end; this may be a read error. J is TRBJ1-1 and V is TRBV3-1; tentatively, D is TRBD1 (5 bases). This CDR3 has 15 amino acids. From germline, CDR1 is LGHDT and CDR2 YNNKEL (reference sequence). The CDR3 spells CASSAGHGMNTKAFF. DNA of the CDR3: TGTGCCAGCAGCGCAGGACACGGAATGAACACTAAAGCTTTCTTT.

The chain has TRBV5-1 and TRBJ2-3; 7 bases match TRBD1. Germline-derived CDR1 and CDR2 are SGHRS and YFSETQ. J lost 3 bases, V lost 6 bases, and 7 bases had no gene match. This CDR3 contains 14 residues. This CDR3 is CASKGAPLTDTQYF. DNA of the CDR3: TGCGCCAGCAAGGGGGCCCCTTTGACAGATACGCAGTATTTT.

There are many counts of this clonotype. The V call is TRBV5-6, the J call TRBJ2-2; D call uncertain. From germline, CDR1 is SGHDT and CDR2 YYEEEE. Deletions cut 2 bases from V and 1 base from J, with 9 bases between. The CDR3 runs 15 residues. As DNA, the CDR3 is TGTGCCAGCAGCTTTAAACTTCAGAACACCGGGGAGCTGTTTTTT. Translated, it gives CASSFKLQNTGELFF.

As DNA, the CDR3 is TGTGCCAGCGCTCGGCGGAGATTAAACAATGAGCAGTTCTTC. This translates into CASARRRLNNEQFF. The genes are TRBV5-6 and TRBJ2-1, with no clear D. The germline V gene has CDR1 SGHDT and CDR2 YYEEEE. V lost 7 bases to trimming and J lost 5 bases, with 16 bases between them. This CDR3 is built from 14 residues.